The next 11 T cell receptor beta chains were all read from a single sample in a study of blood T cell repertoires in COVID-19. Sequencing was performed with immunoSEQ multiplex PCR; in TCRdb, only in-frame clones are kept and a portion is missing. This sample carries fewer than 200,000 clones, about 85% of them seen once, and the ten largest clones take roughly 3%. The sample taken for sequencing was peripheral blood. The origin of the receptors is a human donor with acute or convalescent COVID-19. The donor label of this sample is uncertain.

The rearrangement links TRBV19 to TRBJ1-3; unclear D gene. CDR1 is LNHDA and CDR2 is SQIVND in the germline V gene (reference sequence). The V end lost 4 bases, the J end lost 0 bases, and 19 bases lay between the germline ends. The CDR3 is made up of 18 amino acids. This CDR3 is CASSSPPGRPDSGNTIYF. CDR3 coding DNA: TGTGCCAGTAGTAGCCCCCCGGGTCGGCCGGACTCTGGAAACACCATATATTTT. The full variable domain, with the rest looked up from reference TRBV19 and TRBJ1-3, is DGGITQSPKYLFRKEGQNVTLSCEQNLNHDAMYWYRQDPGQGLRLIYYSQIVNDFQKGDIAEGYSVSREKKESFPLTVTSAQKNPTAFYLCASSSPPGRPDSGNTIYFGEGSWLTVV.

This chain uses TRBV15 with TRBJ2-6; possibly TRBD1 for D (5 bases). Trimming stripped 0 bases from V and 0 bases from J, with 15 bases between. Per the germline V gene, CDR1 is LNHNV and CDR2 is YYDKDF (reference sequence). The CDR3 spans 19 residues. Here the CDR3 DNA reads TGTGCCACCAGCAGAGATCCCCAGGGTCTTGGCTCTGGGGCCAACGTCCTGACTTTC. This translates into CATSRDPQGLGSGANVLTF.

The chain combines TRBV3-1 (or the pseudogene TRBV3-2) with TRBJ1-2, with a tentative D call TRBD1 (5 bases). The length of the CDR3 is 14 residues. The ends were cut back, 4 bases at V and 1 base at J, with 10 bases in the middle. Germline V CDR1 and CDR2: LGHDT, YNNKEL (reference sequence). The CDR3 coding sequence is TGTGCCAGCAGCCGCGAGGACATTAACTATGGCTACACCTTC. It encodes CASSREDINYGYTF.

This clone was observed a few times. This chain links TRBV19 with TRBJ1-2; possibly TRBD1 for D (6 bases). Germline V gene sequence: CDR1 LNHDA, CDR2 SQIVND (reference sequence). The V gene lost 5 bases and the J gene lost 8 bases, with 18 bases spanning the gap. The CDR3 covers 14 residues. The CDR3 DNA sequence: TGTGCCAGTAGTCTATCCCGGGGGGCCCTGGGCTACACCTTC. Translation: CASSLSRGALGYTF.

This clone was detected only a few times. The chain links TRBV4-1 to TRBJ2-5; D not certain. This CDR3 is 14 amino acids long. With 0 bases removed from V and 7 bases from J, the gap between germline ends came to 12 bases. Per the germline V gene, CDR1 is MGHRA and CDR2 is YSYEKL. The CDR3 DNA is TGCGCCAGCAGCCAAGACAGGATTGGTGGGACCCAGTACTTC. This sequence encodes CASSQDRIGGTQYF.

The chain has TRBV6-1 and TRBJ1-2; maybe TRBD1 (6 bases). This CDR3 is 14 amino acids long. Germline lookup yields CDR1 MNHNS and CDR2 SASEGT. V gave up 5 bases and J gave up 2 bases, with 12 bases separating them. In DNA form, the CDR3 reads TGTGCCAGCAGTCCCGACAGGAGAAACTATGGCTACACCTTC. This translates into CASSPDRRNYGYTF.

This clone was detected once. This sequence joins TRBV5-1 and TRBJ1-4; 8 bases match TRBD1. Germline loops: CDR1 SGHRS, CDR2 YFSETQ. The length of the CDR3 is 15 residues. V shed 4 bases and J 0 bases; nucleotides not matched to a gene: 2. Written as DNA, the CDR3 is TGCGCCAGCAGCATGGGACAGGCAACTAATGAAAAACTGTTTTTT. This encodes CASSMGQATNEKLFF.

The rearrangement joins TRBV7-3 to TRBJ2-1; 11 bases line up with TRBD2. V shed 2 bases and J 3 bases; nucleotides not matched to a gene: 6. Germline assignment: CDR1 SGHTA and CDR2 FQGTGA. This CDR3 comprises 17 residues. CDR3 in amino acids: CASSLESGLAVYNEQFF. The CDR3 DNA reads as TGTGCCAGCAGCTTAGAGTCGGGACTAGCGGTCTACAATGAGCAGTTCTTC. The full variable domain, its missing parts supplied by reference TRBV7-3 and TRBJ2-1, is GAGVSQTPSNKVTEKGKYVELRCDPISGHTALYWYRQSLGQGPEFLIYFQGTGAADDSGLPNDRFFAVRPEGSVSTLKIQRTERGDSAVYLCASSLESGLAVYNEQFFGPGTRLTVL.

This rearrangement joins TRBV5-4 to TRBJ1-2; TRBD1 matches 8 bases. There are 16 residues in the CDR3. In germline, CDR1 is SGHNT, CDR2 YYREEE (reference sequence). With 4 bases clipped from V and 3 bases from J, the junction kept 11 bases outside the gene matches. CDR3 DNA: TGTGCCAGCAGCCCCGTCCCGGGACAGGTGCACTATGGCTACACCTTC. The encoded protein is CASSPVPGQVHYGYTF.

This clone appeared a few times. V and J are TRBV5-1 and TRBJ1-1, with a weak D call TRBD1 (5 bases). The CDR3 has 15 residues. The germline V and J ends were trimmed by 7 bases and 3 bases, with 19 bases remaining between them. The germline V gene encodes CDR1 SGHRS and CDR2 YFSETQ. CDR3 amino acids: CASGLGGGAYTEAFF. The CDR3, as DNA: TGCGCCAGCGGGCTGGGGGGAGGGGCATACACTGAAGCTTTCTTT.

The CDR3 nucleotides read TGTGCTAGTGATCGGGGGGGGTACTATGGCTACACCTTC. Its protein is CASDRGGYYGYTF. The chain uses TRBV12-5 and TRBJ1-2; D might be TRBD1 (5 bases). This CDR3 comprises 13 residues. The germline V gene encodes CDR1 LGHNT and CDR2 FRNRAP. The germline V and J ends were trimmed by 7 bases and 3 bases, with 12 bases remaining between them.